This T cell receptor (beta chain) was retrieved from a study of T cell responses to AZD1222 COVID-19 vaccine. Turning to the study itself: Pooled samples include second doses given at about 4 or 12 weeks. Study-level findings and limits: CD4 TCRs linked to vaccination spanned spike, dominating at 160-218 and 743-854. Breadth and depth of Spike-specific TCRs rose after two AZD1222 doses.

Per the germline V gene, CDR1 is SGHNT and CDR2 is YYREEE (reference sequence). There are 13 residues in the CDR3. V shed 0 bases and J shed 7 bases, with 10 bases lying between them. TCRdb's table, derived via immunoSEQ multiplex PCR, lists solely in-frame clones and lacks some. The sample yields more than 65,000 clones, around 73% seen once. A word on this clone: Its matching antigen is unknown.

V usage is TRBV5-4 and J usage is TRBJ2-5; D possibly corresponds to TRBD1 (6 bases). This receptor was obtained from an adult in good health. Specimen: peripheral blood, collected on day 0 of AZD1222 vaccination. CDR3 protein: CASSLGEGGTQYF. In DNA, the CDR3 is TGTGCCAGCAGCTTGGGGGAAGGGGGGACCCAGTACTTC.